Listed below are T cell receptor beta chains from one sample, sequenced in a study of blood T cells in healthy people across ages. TCRdb passed the 5' RACE reads through MiXCR, listing each CDR3 protein once. Of more than 800,000 distinct CDR3 sequences listed, under 55% are singletons. The sequencing sample was made of blood. The receptors derive from a woman aged 60-75 years in good health. The CDR3 runs from the conserved cysteine through the conserved F or W. The D gene is left open where the match is weak. Size is omitted from some rows. Given values are once, few, many or a class for expanded clones.

DNA | CDR3 | V | D | size | J
TGTGCCAGCAGTCCGGAAAACCTAGCGGGAGTTATCTACAATGAGCAGTTCTTC | CASSPENLAGVIYNEQFF | TRBV12-3/TRBV12-4 | TRBD2 | - | TRBJ2-1
TGTGCCAGCACCCAACAGGGGGCATTCTACGAGCAGTACTTC | CASTQQGAFYEQYF | TRBV12-3/TRBV12-4 | TRBD1 | - | TRBJ2-7
TGTGCCAGCAGCGTGCTAGGGACTACCTTGGGTGAGCAGTTCTTC | CASSVLGTTLGEQFF | TRBV7-8 | TRBD2 | - | TRBJ2-1
TGCGCCAGCAGCCGGCTAACAGGGGGGAGCACAGATACGCAGTATTTT | CASSRLTGGSTDTQYF | TRBV4-1 | TRBD1 | - | TRBJ2-3
TGTGCCAGCAGGCGGACAGATCGAGCGAATCAGCCCCAGCATTTT | CASRRTDRANQPQHF | TRBV2 | - | - | TRBJ1-5
TGTGCCAGCAGTAGGGGGGATGGGGCCCATGAGCAGTTCTTC | CASSRGDGAHEQFF | TRBV27 | - | few | TRBJ2-1
TGTGCCAGCAGCTTAAATGGGGGACTAGCGGGAGCAAATGAGCAGTTCTTC | CASSLNGGLAGANEQFF | TRBV7-2 | TRBD2 | few | TRBJ2-1
TGTGCCAGCAGCTTGGAAGGGAGCTATACCTACGAGCAGTACTTC | CASSLEGSYTYEQYF | TRBV5-5 | - | few | TRBJ2-7
TGCGCCAGTACACAGGGCCCCGGGGGGGCCAACGTCCTGACTTTC | CASTQGPGGANVLTF | TRBV5-1 | - | few | TRBJ2-6
TGTGCCAGCTCACTCAAAGGACGACAGGGAATCTCTAATGAAAAACTGTTTTTT | CASSLKGRQGISNEKLFF | TRBV18 | TRBD1 | - | TRBJ1-4
TGTGCCAGCAGCGTAGACGGGACTAGCGGGTCCTACGTGCAGTACTTC | CASSVDGTSGSYVQYF | TRBV7-8 | TRBD2 | - | TRBJ2-7
TGCAGTGTCACCTATGACCGCGAGCTGTACTTC | CSVTYDRELYF | TRBV20-1 | - | - | TRBJ2-5
TGCAGCGTTGAGGGAGCGGGAGGGCTCCCCACCGGGGAGCTGTTTTTT | CSVEGAGGLPTGELFF | TRBV29-1 | TRBD2 | - | TRBJ2-2
TGCAGTGCACCGGGACTAGCGAAAGATACGCAGTATTTT | CSAPGLAKDTQYF | TRBV20-1 | TRBD2 | few | TRBJ2-3
TGTGCCAGCAGCCCACAGGGGCCCTCTGGGGCCAACGTCCTGACTTTC | CASSPQGPSGANVLTF | TRBV7-9 | TRBD1 | - | TRBJ2-6
TGTGCCAGCAGCCGACACGGACAGTCCGAGCAGTACTTC | CASSRHGQSEQYF | TRBV4-2 | - | few | TRBJ2-7
TGTGCCAGCAGTTTATTGTGGTCCTCCTACAATGAGCAGTTCTTC | CASSLLWSSYNEQFF | TRBV27 | - | - | TRBJ2-1
TGTGCCAGCAGGCCCTGGGGGACAGGCACAGATACGCAGTATTTT | CASRPWGTGTDTQYF | TRBV6-5 | TRBD1 | - | TRBJ2-3
TGTGCCAGCAGCCAAGGACTGGGCATGAACACTGAAGCTTTCTTT | CASSQGLGMNTEAFF | TRBV4-2 | - | many | TRBJ1-1
TGCAGTGCCCCCTTGGGGGTAGCGGGAAGCACATACAATGAGCAGTTCTTC | CSAPLGVAGSTYNEQFF | TRBV20-1 | TRBD2 | many | TRBJ2-1
TGTGCCAGCAGTCCAGCGGTGGGGGGCGCCGGCTCTGGGGCCAACGTCCTGACTTTC | CASSPAVGGAGSGANVLTF | TRBV7-6 | - | - | TRBJ2-6
TGTGCCCGTTCGTGGCTTAATCAGCCCCAGCATTTT | CARSWLNQPQHF | TRBV19 | - | - | TRBJ1-5
TGTGCCAGCAGCCAAGATAACGGGTACAGGACAGATACGCAGTATTTT | CASSQDNGYRTDTQYF | TRBV3-1 | - | - | TRBJ2-3
TGTGCCAGCAGCGTAGACCCCGGGACTAGCCGCCCTCAGCAGTTCTTC | CASSVDPGTSRPQQFF | TRBV9 | TRBD2 | - | TRBJ2-1
TGCAGCGTTACCGGACAGAGCTCCTACAATGAGCAGTACTTC | CSVTGQSSYNEQYF | TRBV29-1 | - | - | TRBJ2-7
TGCAGCGCCCGATCGGGAACCCGAGGAGCGGGAATCAATGAGCAGTTCTTC | CSARSGTRGAGINEQFF | TRBV29-1 | TRBD2 | - | TRBJ2-1
TGTGCCAGCAGTTTAACTCGACTATACGAGCAGTACTTC | CASSLTRLYEQYF | TRBV12-3/TRBV12-4 | - | - | TRBJ2-7
TGTGCCAGCAGTTACCGCCCCCTGTTGGGCGGTAAGTATGGCTACACCTTC | CASSYRPLLGGKYGYTF | TRBV6-5 | - | - | TRBJ1-2
TGCAGTGCTAAAGGTGGCCGGGAGACCCAGTACTTC | CSAKGGRETQYF | TRBV20-1 | - | many | TRBJ2-5
TGTGCCAGCAGCTCCCGGGACAGGGAAGTCCAAGAGACCCAGTACTTC | CASSSRDREVQETQYF | TRBV11-2 | TRBD1 | - | TRBJ2-5
TGTGCCAGCAGTTCACTCATCACAGGGGGCTCCTACAATGAGCAGTACTTC | CASSSLITGGSYNEQYF | TRBV27 | TRBD1 | once | TRBJ2-7
TGTGCCAGCAGCGCGGAGGGTCTTTGGAATCAGCCCCAGCATTTT | CASSAEGLWNQPQHF | TRBV9 | - | - | TRBJ1-5
TGTGCCAGCTCACCGGATGGACTATACACAGATACGCAGTATTTT | CASSPDGLYTDTQYF | TRBV18 | - | - | TRBJ2-3
TGCGCCAGCAGCTGGGGACAGGGCCAAGGGGGCTACACCTTC | CASSWGQGQGGYTF | TRBV5-1 | TRBD1 | many | TRBJ1-2
TGTGCCAGCAGTTTACAAGACAGGGTACGGTCTGGGGCCAACGTCCTGACTTTC | CASSLQDRVRSGANVLTF | TRBV28 | TRBD1 | few | TRBJ2-6
TGTGCCAGCAGCCCCGGACGAGCGACCACCTACGAGCAGTACTTC | CASSPGRATTYEQYF | TRBV6-5 | - | - | TRBJ2-7
TGTGCCAGCAGGTCCCCTTCTTACTACGAGCAGTACTTC | CASRSPSYYEQYF | TRBV6-5 | - | - | TRBJ2-7